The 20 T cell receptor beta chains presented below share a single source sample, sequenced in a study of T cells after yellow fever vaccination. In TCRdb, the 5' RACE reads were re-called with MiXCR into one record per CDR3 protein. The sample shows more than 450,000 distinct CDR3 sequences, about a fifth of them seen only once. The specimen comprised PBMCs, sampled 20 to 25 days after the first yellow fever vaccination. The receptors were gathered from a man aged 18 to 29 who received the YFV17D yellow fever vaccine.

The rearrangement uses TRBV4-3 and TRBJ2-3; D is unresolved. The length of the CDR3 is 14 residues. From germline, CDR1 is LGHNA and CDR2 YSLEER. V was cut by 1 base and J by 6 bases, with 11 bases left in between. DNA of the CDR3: TGCGCCAGCAGCCAAGTAGCATCCTCGGATACGCAGTATTTT. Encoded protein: CASSQVASSDTQYF.

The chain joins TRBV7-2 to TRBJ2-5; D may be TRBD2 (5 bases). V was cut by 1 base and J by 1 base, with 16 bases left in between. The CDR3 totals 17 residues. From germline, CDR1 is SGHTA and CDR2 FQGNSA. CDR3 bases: TGTGCCAGCAGCTTAGGATCGGGGTCTCCTTCCCAAGAGACCCAGTACTTC. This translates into CASSLGSGSPSQETQYF.

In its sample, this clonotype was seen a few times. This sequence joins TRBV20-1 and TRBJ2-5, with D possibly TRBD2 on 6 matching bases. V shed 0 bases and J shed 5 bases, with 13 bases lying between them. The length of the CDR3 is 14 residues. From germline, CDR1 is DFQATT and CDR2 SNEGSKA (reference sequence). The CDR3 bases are TGCAGTGCTAGAGATCCCACGGGGGTGGAGACCCAGTACTTC. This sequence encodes CSARDPTGVETQYF.

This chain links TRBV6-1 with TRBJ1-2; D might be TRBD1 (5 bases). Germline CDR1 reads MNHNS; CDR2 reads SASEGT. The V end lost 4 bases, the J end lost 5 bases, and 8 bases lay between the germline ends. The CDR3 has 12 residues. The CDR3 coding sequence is TGTGCCAGCAGTGGGGACCGGTATGGCTACACCTTC. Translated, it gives CASSGDRYGYTF.

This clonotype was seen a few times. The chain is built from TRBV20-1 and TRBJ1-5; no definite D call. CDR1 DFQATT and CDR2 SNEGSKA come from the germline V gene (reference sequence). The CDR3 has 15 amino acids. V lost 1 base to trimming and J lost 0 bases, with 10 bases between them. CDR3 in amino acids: CSARAGVYSNQPQHF. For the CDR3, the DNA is TGCAGTGCTAGAGCCGGGGTTTATAGCAATCAGCCCCAGCATTTT.

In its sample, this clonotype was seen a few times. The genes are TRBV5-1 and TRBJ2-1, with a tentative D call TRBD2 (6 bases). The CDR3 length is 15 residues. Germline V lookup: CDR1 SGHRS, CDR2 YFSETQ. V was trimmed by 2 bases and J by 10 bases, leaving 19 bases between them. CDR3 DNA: TGCGCCAGCAGCTTAAGAGTAAACGGGGGAGGCGAGCAGTTCTTC. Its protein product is CASSLRVNGGGEQFF.

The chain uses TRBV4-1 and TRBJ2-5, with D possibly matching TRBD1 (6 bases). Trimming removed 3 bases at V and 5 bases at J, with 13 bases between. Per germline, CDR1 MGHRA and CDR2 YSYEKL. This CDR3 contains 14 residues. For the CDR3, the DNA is TGCGCCAGCAGCCAGTACAGGGTGGGGGAGACCCAGTACTTC. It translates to CASSQYRVGETQYF.

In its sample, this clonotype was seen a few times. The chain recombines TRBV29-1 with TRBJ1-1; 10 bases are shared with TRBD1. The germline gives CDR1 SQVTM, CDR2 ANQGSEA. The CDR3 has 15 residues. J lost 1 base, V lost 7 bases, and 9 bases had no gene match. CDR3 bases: TGCAGCGGCGGGATGACAGGGGGCCCGAACACTGAAGCTTTCTTT. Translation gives CSGGMTGGPNTEAFF.

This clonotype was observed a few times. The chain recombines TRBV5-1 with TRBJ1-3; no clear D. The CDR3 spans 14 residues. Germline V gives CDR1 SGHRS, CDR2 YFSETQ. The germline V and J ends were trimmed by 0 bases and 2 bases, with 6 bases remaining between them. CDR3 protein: CASSLDAAGNTIYF. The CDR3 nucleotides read TGCGCCAGCAGCTTGGATGCAGCTGGAAACACCATATATTTT.

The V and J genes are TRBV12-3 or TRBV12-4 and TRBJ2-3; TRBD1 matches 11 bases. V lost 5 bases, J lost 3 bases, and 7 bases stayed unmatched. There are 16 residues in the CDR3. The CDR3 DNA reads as TGTGCCAGCAGTCCGGGGGACAGGGGGGCAACAGATACGCAGTATTTT. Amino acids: CASSPGDRGATDTQYF.

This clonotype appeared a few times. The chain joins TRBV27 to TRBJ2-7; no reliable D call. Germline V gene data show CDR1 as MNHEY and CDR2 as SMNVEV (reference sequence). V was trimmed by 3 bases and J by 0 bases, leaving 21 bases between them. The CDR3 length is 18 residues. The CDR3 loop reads CASSFGKSGFYPSYEQYV. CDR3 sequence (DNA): TGTGCCAGCAGTTTTGGTAAATCGGGTTTTTACCCCTCCTACGAGCAGTACGTC.

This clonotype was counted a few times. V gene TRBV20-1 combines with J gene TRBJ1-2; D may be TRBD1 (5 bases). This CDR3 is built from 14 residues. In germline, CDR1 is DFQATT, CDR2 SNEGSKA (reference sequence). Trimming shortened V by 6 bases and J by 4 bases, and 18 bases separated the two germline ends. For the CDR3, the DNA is TGCAGTGCCAGACTGCCGGGGGGATCCTATGGCTACACCTTC. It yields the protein CSARLPGGSYGYTF.

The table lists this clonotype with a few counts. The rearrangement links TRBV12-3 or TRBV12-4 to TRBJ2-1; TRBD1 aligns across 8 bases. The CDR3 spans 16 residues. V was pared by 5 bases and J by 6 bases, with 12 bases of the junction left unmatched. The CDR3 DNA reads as TGTGCCAGCAGTCACCCGTTCCAGGGGGCCTTCAATGAGCAGTTCTTC. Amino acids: CASSHPFQGAFNEQFF.

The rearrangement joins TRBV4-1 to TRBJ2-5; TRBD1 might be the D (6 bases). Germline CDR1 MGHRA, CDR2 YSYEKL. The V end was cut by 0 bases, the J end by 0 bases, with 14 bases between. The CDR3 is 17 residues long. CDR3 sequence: CASSQDVLGANQETQYF. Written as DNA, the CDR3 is TGCGCCAGCAGCCAAGATGTTCTGGGGGCTAACCAAGAGACCCAGTACTTC.

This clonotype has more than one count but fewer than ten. This CDR3 is CASSSYRAAFF. The CDR3 DNA reads as TGTGCCAGCAGTTCCTACAGGGCGGCTTTCTTT. The V and J genes are TRBV12-3 or TRBV12-4 and TRBJ1-1, with a tentative D call TRBD1 (6 bases). The V end was cut by 4 bases, the J end by 11 bases, with 11 bases between. CDR3 length: 11 amino acids.

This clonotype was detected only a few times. The CDR3 protein is CASNLGGRQPQHF. The CDR3 region has the DNA TGTGCCAGCAATCTGGGGGGCCGTCAGCCCCAGCATTTT. The J gene is TRBJ1-5, the V gene TRBV12-3 or TRBV12-4, with D possibly TRBD1 on 6 matching bases. V lost 7 bases to trimming and J lost 6 bases, with 13 bases between them. This CDR3 has 13 residues.

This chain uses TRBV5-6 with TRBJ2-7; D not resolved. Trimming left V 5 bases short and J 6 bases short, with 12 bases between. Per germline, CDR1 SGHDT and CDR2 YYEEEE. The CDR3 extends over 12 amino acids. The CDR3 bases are TGTGCCAGCAGTCAGAGACTTGGCGAGCAGTACTTC. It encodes CASSQRLGEQYF.

This CDR3 is CASSPRLLPDEQFF. The CDR3 DNA reads TGTGCCAGCTCACCACGGCTCCTCCCCGATGAGCAGTTCTTC. The chain carries TRBV18 and TRBJ2-1; no clear D. Trimming stripped 1 base from V and 8 bases from J, with 12 bases between. CDR1 is KGHSH and CDR2 is LQKENI in the germline V gene. There are 14 residues in the CDR3.

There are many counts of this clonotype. The CDR3 loop is CASSQGGVYGYTF. CDR3 nucleotide sequence: TGTGCCAGCAGCCAAGGGGGGGTCTATGGCTACACCTTC. The gene calls are TRBV3-1 and TRBJ1-2; the D gene is possibly TRBD1 (5 bases). Germline V lookup: CDR1 LGHDT, CDR2 YNNKEL (reference sequence). The CDR3 sequence is 13 residues long. The V gene lost 1 base and the J gene lost 4 bases, with 7 bases spanning the gap.

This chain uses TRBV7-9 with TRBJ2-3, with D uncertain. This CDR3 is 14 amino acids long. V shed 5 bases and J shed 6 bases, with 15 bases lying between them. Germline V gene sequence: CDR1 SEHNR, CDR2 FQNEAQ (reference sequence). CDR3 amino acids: CASSPRDRADTQYF. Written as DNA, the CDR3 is TGTGCCAGCAGCCCCCGTGATCGGGCGGATACGCAGTATTTT.